This T cell receptor beta chain was captured in a study of blood T cell repertoires in COVID-19. From germline, CDR1 is KGHSH and CDR2 LQKENI. The CDR3 is 17 amino acids. V was pared by 4 bases and J by 4 bases, with 13 bases of the junction left unmatched. The table came from immunoSEQ multiplex PCR; TCRdb's copy has only in-frame clones and leaves some out. This sample has 90,000 to 120,000 clones, with around 88% found just once. This clonotype originated in a man aged 45-65 years with active or convalescent COVID-19. This chain joins TRBV18 and TRBJ2-1, with 7 bases matching TRBD1. Sequencing input: peripheral blood. The CDR3 nucleotides are TGTGCCAGCTCACGCGGCAGCCCGGGACAGAGATACAATGAGCAGTTCTTC. Encoded protein: CASSRGSPGQRYNEQFF.